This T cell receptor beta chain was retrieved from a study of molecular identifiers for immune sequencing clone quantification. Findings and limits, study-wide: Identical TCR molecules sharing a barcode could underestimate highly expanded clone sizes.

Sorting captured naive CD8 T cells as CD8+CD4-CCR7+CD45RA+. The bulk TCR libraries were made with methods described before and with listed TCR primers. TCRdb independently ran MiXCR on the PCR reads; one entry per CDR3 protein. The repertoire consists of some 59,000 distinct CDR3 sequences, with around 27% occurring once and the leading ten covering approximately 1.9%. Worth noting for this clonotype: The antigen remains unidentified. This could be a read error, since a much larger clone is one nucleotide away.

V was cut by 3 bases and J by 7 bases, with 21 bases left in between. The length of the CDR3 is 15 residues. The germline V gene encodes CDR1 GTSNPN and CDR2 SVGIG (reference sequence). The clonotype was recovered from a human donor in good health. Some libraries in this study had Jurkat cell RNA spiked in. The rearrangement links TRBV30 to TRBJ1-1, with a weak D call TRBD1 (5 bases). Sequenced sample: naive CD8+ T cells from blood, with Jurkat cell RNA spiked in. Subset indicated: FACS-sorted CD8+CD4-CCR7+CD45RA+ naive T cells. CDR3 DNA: TGTGCCTGGAGCCTGACCTCGACAGTTGATATTGAAGCTTTCTTT. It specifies CAWSLTSTVDIEAFF.